The rows below give T cell receptor beta chains drawn from one sample of a study of Graves' ophthalmopathy and Graves' hyperthyroidism. TCRdb called the multiplex PCR reads again in MiXCR, with one record for every CDR3 protein. The sample has more than 1,000,000 distinct CDR3 sequences, about 38% seen once. Material: peripheral blood or thyroid tissue (not recorded which). Source of these receptors: an adult man with Graves' hyperthyroidism. Both conserved end residues are part of each CDR3. The D gene is left open where the match is weak. Rows may omit the clone size; those that give it use once, few, many or a size class.

clone_size,d_call,j_call,v_call,cdr3_aa,cdr3_nt
few,NA,TRBJ2-7,TRBV29-1,CSVEYGGYEQYF,TGCAGCGTTGAATACGGGGGCTACGAGCAGTACTTC
few,TRBD1,TRBJ2-7,TRBV4-1,CASSQVQGVSPQWTYEQYF,TGCGCCAGCAGCCAAGTCCAGGGGGTATCACCTCAATGGACCTACGAGCAGTACTTC
NA,NA,TRBJ1-1,TRBV19,CASSSEGGTEAFF,TGTGCCAGTAGTAGCGAGGGCGGCACTGAAGCTTTCTTT
many,NA,TRBJ1-2,TRBV7-9,CASSAFGVIGYTF,TGTGCCAGCAGCGCCTTCGGAGTAATTGGCTACACCTTC
many,TRBD1,TRBJ2-5,TRBV24-1,CATGQDQETQYF,TGTGCCACAGGACAGGACCAAGAGACCCAGTACTTC
NA,NA,TRBJ2-2,TRBV18,CASSPSGTMNTGELFF,TGTGCCAGCTCACCGTCCGGGACAATGAACACCGGGGAGCTGTTTTTT
NA,NA,TRBJ2-5,TRBV11-2,CASSQEVTKVETQYF,TGCGCCAGCAGCCAAGAGGTCACAAAAGTGGAGACCCAGTACTTC
NA,NA,TRBJ1-3,TRBV6-5,CASSYLSGISGNTIYF,TGTGCCAGCAGTTACCTAAGCGGAATTTCTGGAAACACCATATATTTT
NA,TRBD1,TRBJ2-2,TRBV7-8,CASRSGTGGSTGELFF,TGTGCCAGCAGGTCTGGGACAGGGGGTAGCACCGGGGAGCTGTTTTTT
NA,NA,TRBJ1-6,TRBV5-1,CASSLGRQDNSPLHF,TGCGCCAGCAGCTTGGGCCGACAGGATAATTCACCCCTCCACTTT
NA,NA,TRBJ2-7,TRBV9,CASSQGVLAYEQYF,TGTGCCAGCAGTCAAGGGGTTCTAGCCTACGAGCAGTACTTC
many,TRBD1,TRBJ2-7,TRBV10-2,CASSGGTGHEQYF,TGCGCCAGCAGTGGTGGGACAGGCCACGAGCAGTACTTC
many,NA,TRBJ1-2,TRBV2,CASSVYGYTF,TGTGCCAGCAGTGTCTATGGCTACACCTTC
many,NA,TRBJ2-5,TRBV14,CASSQEGAQGRETQYF,TGTGCCAGCAGCCAAGAAGGGGCCCAGGGACGGGAGACCCAGTACTTC
few,NA,TRBJ2-7,TRBV2,CASRKTISYEQYF,TGTGCCAGCAGGAAGACTATCTCCTACGAGCAGTACTTC
NA,TRBD2,TRBJ2-5,TRBV2,CASPGTSGSLPETQYF,TGTGCCAGCCCCGGGACTAGCGGGAGTTTGCCGGAGACCCAGTACTTC
NA,TRBD1,TRBJ1-5,TRBV29-1,CSVVTTGSNQPQHF,TGCAGCGTTGTAACGACAGGGAGCAATCAGCCCCAGCATTTT
NA,NA,TRBJ1-1,TRBV4-1,CASSQVGQIKNTEAFF,TGCGCCAGCAGCCAAGTTGGGCAGATAAAGAACACTGAAGCTTTCTTT
NA,NA,TRBJ1-1,TRBV19,CASSPRRGWGGRRRTTEAFF,TGTGCCAGTAGTCCAAGACGCGGGTGGGGGGGAAGAAGGCGAACCACTGAAGCTTTCTTT
NA,NA,TRBJ2-6,TRBV9,CASSSTGSGVNVLTF,TGTGCCAGCAGCTCCACAGGGTCTGGGGTCAACGTCCTGACTTTC
many,NA,TRBJ1-2,TRBV12-3/TRBV12-4,CASSSGQAYGYTF,TGTGCCAGCAGTTCCGGGCAAGCCTATGGCTACACCTTC
NA,NA,TRBJ1-1,TRBV7-2,CASRAQRTAEAFF,TGTGCCAGCAGAGCCCAGCGGACGGCTGAAGCTTTCTTT
NA,NA,TRBJ1-3,TRBV13,CASGSGPLSGNTIYF,TGTGCCAGCGGCTCGGGCCCTCTCTCTGGAAACACCATATATTTT
NA,NA,TRBJ2-7,TRBV11-2,CANSLDVGDEQYF,TGTGCCAACAGCTTAGACGTGGGGGACGAGCAGTACTTC
many,NA,TRBJ2-7,TRBV15,CATSRDVGAVDEQYF,TGTGCCACCAGCAGAGATGTGGGAGCCGTGGACGAGCAGTACTTC
many,NA,TRBJ1-5,TRBV20-1,CSARENRRNQPQHF,TGCAGTGCTAGAGAGAACAGGAGGAATCAGCCCCAGCATTTT
NA,TRBD2,TRBJ2-5,TRBV7-2,CASSLGPSGRGTQYF,TGTGCCAGCAGCTTAGGGCCTAGCGGGAGGGGGACCCAGTACTTC
NA,NA,TRBJ1-4,TRBV20-1,CSARSPHGAREKLFF,TGCAGTGCTAGGTCTCCCCATGGGGCTCGTGAAAAACTGTTTTTT
NA,TRBD1,TRBJ1-6,TRBV20-1,CSAPGGQGYSPLHF,TGCAGTGCCCCAGGGGGACAGGGGTATTCACCCCTCCACTTT
NA,TRBD1,TRBJ2-7,TRBV11-2,CASSTPGQGVSYEQYF,TGTGCCAGCAGCACGCCGGGACAGGGGGTATCCTACGAGCAGTACTTC
NA,NA,TRBJ1-4,TRBV20-1,CSAGPGGGRVLFF,TGCAGTGCTGGCCCCGGGGGGGGCCGGGTACTGTTTTTT